Reported below is one TCR beta chain. The antigen remains unidentified. The sort gate was single viable CD3+CD4+CD8-CD45RO+ cells for memory CD4+ T cells. Total CD4+ T cells were enriched by CD4 positive selection. The data were taken from a study of memory CD4+ T cells and cytomegalovirus serostatus. About the research overall: Donors were healthy Belgian adults, several CMV seropositive and 20 to 25 seronegative.

CDR3 size: 13 residues. V lost 6 bases to trimming and J lost 1 base, with 12 bases between them. Germline CDR1 reads SQVTM; CDR2 reads ANQGSEA. Findings of the study overall: Of about 150 reported CMV TCRbeta sequences, 67 were found in memory CD4+ repertoires.

Under the authors' procedure: After removing out-of-frame reads, around 2,000,000 distinct TCRbeta sequences remained. Measured with immunoSEQ multiplex PCR; TCRdb has only the in-frame clones, and not every one. The V and J calls and the clone size are those of that table, but D and trimming were determined from the DNA. Of 25,000 to 30,000 clones in the sample, about 80% are singletons; the top ten hold 0.95% to 1.1%. This TCR derives from an adult in good health and CMV-seronegative. The chain joins TRBV29-1 to TRBJ1-1; no reliable D call. Sequenced sample: memory CD4+ T cells from blood. In DNA, the CDR3 is TGCAGCGTAGATAGTCAGGAGAACACTGAAGCTTTCTTT. It codes for CSVDSQENTEAFF.